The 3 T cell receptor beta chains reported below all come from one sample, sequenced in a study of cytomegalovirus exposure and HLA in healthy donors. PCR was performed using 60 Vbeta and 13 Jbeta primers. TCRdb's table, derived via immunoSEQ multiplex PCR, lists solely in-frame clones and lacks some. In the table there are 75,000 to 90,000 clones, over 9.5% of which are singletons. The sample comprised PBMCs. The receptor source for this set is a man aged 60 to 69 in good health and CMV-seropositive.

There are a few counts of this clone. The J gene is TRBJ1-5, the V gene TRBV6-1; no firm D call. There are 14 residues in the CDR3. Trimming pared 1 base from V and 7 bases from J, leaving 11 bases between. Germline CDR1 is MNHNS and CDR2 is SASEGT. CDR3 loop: CASSEVRGAQPQHF. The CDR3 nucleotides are TGTGCCAGCAGTGAAGTTCGGGGTGCCCAGCCCCAGCATTTT.

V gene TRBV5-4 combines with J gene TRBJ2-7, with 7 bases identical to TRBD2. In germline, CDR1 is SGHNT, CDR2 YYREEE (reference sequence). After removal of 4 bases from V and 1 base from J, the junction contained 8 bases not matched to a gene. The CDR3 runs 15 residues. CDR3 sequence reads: CASSPGGGVSYEQYF. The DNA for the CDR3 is TGTGCCAGCAGCCCGGGGGGAGGGGTGTCCTACGAGCAGTACTTC.

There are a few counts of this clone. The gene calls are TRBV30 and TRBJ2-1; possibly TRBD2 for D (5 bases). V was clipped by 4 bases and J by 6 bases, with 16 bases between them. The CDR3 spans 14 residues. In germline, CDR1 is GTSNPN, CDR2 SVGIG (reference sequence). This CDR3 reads CAWTGLRASNEQFF. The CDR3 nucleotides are TGTGCCTGGACCGGGTTGAGGGCGAGCAATGAGCAGTTCTTC. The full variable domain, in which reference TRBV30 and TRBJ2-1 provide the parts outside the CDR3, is SQTIHQWPATLVQPVGSPLSLECTVEGTSNPNLYWYRQAAGRGLQLLFYSVGIGQISSEVPQNLSASRPQDRQFILSSKKLLLSDSGFYLCAWTGLRASNEQFFGPGTRLTVL.